Detailed here is one T cell receptor delta chain. As yet, its antigen is unknown. A far larger clone is off by one base, so a read error is likely. This sample is part of a study of DNA immune sequencing with unique molecular identifiers. For the study at large: γδ T cells were magnetically enriched from buffy coats; genomic DNA was sequenced. Enriched γδ T-cell DNA input was 90 to 100 ng; non-enriched PBMC DNA input was 1 ug.

Primers for all 8 TRDV and 4 TRDJ genes amplified genomic DNA in 32-plex. The library had 12-nucleotide UMIs introduced over roughly 3 barcoding cycles, then a second adapter PCR. TCRdb called clones anew from the multiplex PCR reads with CATT. The data contain more than 2,000 delta-chain clones, 15% to 20% of them singletons. The CDR3 has 23 residues. CDR1 and CDR2 from the germline V gene are TSWWSYY and QGS. With V trimmed by 0 bases and J by 1 base, 24 bases remained unmatched. Overall study findings and caveats: The primer-based method misses TRD sequences outside its primer targets. Top 5 clonotypes made up over half of productive TRD molecules in several healthy donors.

This clonotype was sampled from a human donor in good health. What was sequenced was gamma-delta T cells from PBMCs. The rearrangement joins TRDV1 to TRDJ1, with 9 bases fitting TRDD2. The CDR3 DNA is TGTGCTCTTGGGGAACTTTCCTTCCTACATCTGGTAGTACTGGAGGAGGTCACCGATAAACTCATCTTT. This encodes CALGELSFLHLVVLEEVTDKLIF.